Below, one T cell receptor beta chain is given with its context. This clonotype was seen ten or more times. Its antigen has not been determined. Per-base qualities were not stored, and no clone one base away is much larger. The sample belongs to a study of Graves' ophthalmopathy and Graves' hyperthyroidism (dated 2018 in TCRdb). With regard to the full study: Peripheral blood samples were taken at the time of initial diagnosis, before any treatment was given. TCR beta repertoire signatures were used to distinguish Graves' ophthalmopathy from Graves' hyperthyroidism and to predict progression to ophthalmopathy. In total, 135 blood samples were TCR-sequenced: some 43 ophthalmopathy, some 75 hyperthyroidism and roughly 17 hyperthyroidism-to-ophthalmopathy patients. To explore V-J signatures that separate ophthalmopathy from hyperthyroidism, a discovery set of about a hundred patients was enrolled, consisting of about 45 with ophthalmopathy and approximately 57 with stable hyperthyroidism. For independent validation, a separate cohort was made up of roughly 19 hyperthyroidism patients plus 17 patients who later progressed from hyperthyroidism to ophthalmopathy. T-cell repertoires of thyroid tissue and blood were compared in over 5 hyperthyroidism patients. After sampling, hyperthyroidism patients received methimazole starting at 30 mg daily, and ophthalmopathy patients received high-dose intravenous methylprednisolone. The full study reports these points: No statistical method was used to predetermine the sample size, and group allocation was not hidden from the investigators. Among expanded thyroid clonotypes with frequency above 0.001, most also showed up in blood, which suggests that blood repertoires may reflect the thyroid immune response. In cross-validation, the 13-signature model distinguished ophthalmopathy from stable hyperthyroidism with 87.88% sensitivity and roughly 81% specificity, while in the test set the corresponding values were 80% and 75%. In validation, the model predicted ophthalmopathy progression with about 71% sensitivity and about 73% specificity; roughly eleven predicted patients were CT-confirmed with GO in a median of around 6.5 months.

For repertoire sequencing, the TCR beta CDR3 regions were amplified from RNA transcripts. A first-round RT-PCR used HTBI primers with the Qiagen OneStep RT-PCR kit, followed by a second-round multiplex PCR, size selection and purification. Sequencing of the libraries was carried out on an Illumina HiSeq2000 in paired-end mode with 100 bp reads. The paper's processing steps were these. Reads were processed with SOAPnuke, discarding reads with adapters, uncalled bases, mean Phred below 15, or no exact constant-primer or identifier match. COPE v1.2.5 was used to merge the high-quality paired reads. Unique nucleotide sequences were defined as clonotypes and aligned to IMGT TRB V, D and J references using MiTCR v1.1. The analysis was limited to V-J combinations with a frequency above 0.0001, which together covered 99.2% of repertoires. A TCR clonal expansion and chaos score per V-J combination was defined as the ratio of F50 clonal expansion to chaos observed in the TCRdist matrix. Welch's t-statistics and random forest were used to reduce the features to some 13 V-J combinations, which were then used as input to a naive Bayes classifier. The similarity between thyroid and blood repertoires was quantified using the Morisita-Horn index. TCRdb handled the public reads itself, with Q25 trimming in fastp and clone calling in MiXCR, and kept productive beta chains. Entries that share a CDR3 protein sequence are merged under the most common genes and DNA. These V and J calls originate from TCRdb's pipeline instead of the authors' own analysis. A total of roughly 400,000 distinct CDR3 sequences appear in this sample, 17% of them only once. The biggest ten clones account for 2% to 3% of the sample.

Hyperthyroidism was defined as stable when no progression to ophthalmopathy occurred within 18 months of follow-up. Hyperthyroidism patients were newly diagnosed, with disease duration under 2 months, and aged 18 to 65 years. Patients with other autoimmune diseases, uncontrolled infections, pregnancy or lactation were excluded. Diagnosis relied on clinical symptoms, serum thyroxine, TRAb, thyroid ultrasound and orbital computed tomography. Using Ficoll-Paque density gradient centrifugation, PBMCs were isolated from about 10 ml of fresh peripheral blood. Total RNA was extracted with Trizol reagent and quality-checked on an Agilent 2100 Bioanalyzer. For this chain, trimming is 4 bases at the V end and 6 bases at the J end, and the number of junction bases without a gene match is 5. Based on the germline V gene, the CDR1 and CDR2 sequences are SNHLY and FYNNEI. The CDR3 holds 14 amino acids from the cysteine to the phenylalanine. Only the CDR3 portion is preserved as DNA: 42 bases, with reading frame beginning at the first base.

The material sequenced was peripheral blood. The TCR sequence derives from an adult woman with stable Graves' hyperthyroidism. This sequence uses TRBV2 and TRBJ1-1, with 10 bases in between that match TRBD1. CDR3 reads: CASSAGQGGAEAFF. The bases are TGTGCCAGCAGTGCTGGACAGGGGGGGGCTGAAGCTTTCTTT.